This T cell receptor beta chain stems from a study of human T cells and chemical hapten exposure. Study as a whole: Patches that contained 0.01% DPC were applied to the upper back and read at 6 days. The patient population, which was mostly female, had alopecia areata, totalis or universalis.

From the RACE reads, TCRdb called clonotypes with MiXCR, one entry per CDR3 protein. The table lists 69,000 or so distinct CDR3 sequences, 10% of them singletons, with about 6.9% in the top ten. This clonotype was observed a handful of times. Time point: patch test 2, 6 weeks after DPC sensitization. Treatment specified: therapeutic diphenylcyclopropenone sensitization with weekly scalp DPC. Unfractionated whole blood yielded total RNA. This specimen consisted of whole blood, obtained in connection with sensitization to the hapten diphenylcyclopropenone (DPC). This clonotype originated in a woman between 45 and 60 years old with alopecia areata. Some clones in this sample may be carry-over from other donors' samples.

The CDR3 DNA reads as TGCAGTGCTAGAGATCTCCAAAATAGAAAGTACTTC. It yields the protein CSARDLQNRKYF. The chain links TRBV20-1 to TRBJ2-7; no clear D. CDR1 is DFQATT, CDR2 SNEGSKA, per germline (reference sequence). V dropped 0 bases and J dropped 11 bases, with 14 bases sitting between them. This CDR3 contains 12 residues.